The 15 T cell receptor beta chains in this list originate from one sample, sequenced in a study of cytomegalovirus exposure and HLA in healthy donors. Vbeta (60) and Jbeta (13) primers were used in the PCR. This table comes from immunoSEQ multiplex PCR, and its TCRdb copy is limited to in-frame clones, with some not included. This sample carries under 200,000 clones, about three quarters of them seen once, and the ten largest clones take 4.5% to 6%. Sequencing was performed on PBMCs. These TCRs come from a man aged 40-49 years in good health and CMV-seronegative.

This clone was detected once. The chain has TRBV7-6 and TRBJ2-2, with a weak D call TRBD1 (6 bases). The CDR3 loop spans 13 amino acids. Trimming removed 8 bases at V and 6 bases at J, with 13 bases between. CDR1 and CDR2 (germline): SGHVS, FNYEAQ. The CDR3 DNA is TGTGCCAGCGGAGAGGGGGTACCCGGGGAGCTGTTTTTT. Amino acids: CASGEGVPGELFF.

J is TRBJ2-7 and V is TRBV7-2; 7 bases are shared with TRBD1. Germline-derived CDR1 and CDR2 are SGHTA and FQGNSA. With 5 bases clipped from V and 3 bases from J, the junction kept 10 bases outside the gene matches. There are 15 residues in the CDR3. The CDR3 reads CASSPPGQTFYEQYF. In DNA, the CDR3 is TGTGCCAGCAGCCCTCCGGGACAGACTTTCTACGAGCAGTACTTC.

CDR3 loop: CASSFTSGITDTQYF. Here the CDR3 DNA reads TGCGCCAGCAGCTTTACTAGCGGGATAACAGATACGCAGTATTTT. The chain is built from TRBV5-1 and TRBJ2-3; TRBD2 matches 10 bases. The junction had 3 bases not matched to a gene; V was cut back by 2 bases and J by 3 bases. The CDR3 loop spans 15 amino acids. CDR1 SGHRS and CDR2 YFSETQ come from the germline V gene.

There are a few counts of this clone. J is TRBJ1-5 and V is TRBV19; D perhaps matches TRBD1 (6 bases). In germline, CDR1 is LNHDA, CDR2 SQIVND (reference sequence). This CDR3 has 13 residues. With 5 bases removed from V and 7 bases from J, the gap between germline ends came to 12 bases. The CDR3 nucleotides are TGTGCCAGTAGTGTCGGACAGATCCAGCCCCAGCATTTT. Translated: CASSVGQIQPQHF.

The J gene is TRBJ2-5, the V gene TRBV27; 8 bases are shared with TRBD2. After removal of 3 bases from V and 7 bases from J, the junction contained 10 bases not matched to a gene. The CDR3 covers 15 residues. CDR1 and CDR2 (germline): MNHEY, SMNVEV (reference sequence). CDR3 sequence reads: CASSFRTGGRGTQYF. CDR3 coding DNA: TGTGCCAGCAGTTTCCGGACGGGAGGGAGAGGGACCCAGTACTTC.

The CDR3: CASRQLLTTDTQYF. The DNA for the CDR3 is TGTGCCAGCAGGCAGCTACTAACCACAGATACGCAGTATTTT. The chain joins TRBV6-1 to TRBJ2-3; no reliable D call. The CDR3 consists of 14 residues. Per the germline V gene, CDR1 is MNHNS and CDR2 is SASEGT. The V end was cut by 6 bases, the J end by 2 bases, with 12 bases between.

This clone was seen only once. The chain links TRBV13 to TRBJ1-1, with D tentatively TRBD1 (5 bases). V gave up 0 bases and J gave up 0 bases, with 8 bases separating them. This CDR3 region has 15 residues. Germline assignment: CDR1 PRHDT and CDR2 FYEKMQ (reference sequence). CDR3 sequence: CASSLGGRMNTEAFF. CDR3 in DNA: TGTGCCAGCAGCTTAGGGGGGCGTATGAACACTGAAGCTTTCTTT.

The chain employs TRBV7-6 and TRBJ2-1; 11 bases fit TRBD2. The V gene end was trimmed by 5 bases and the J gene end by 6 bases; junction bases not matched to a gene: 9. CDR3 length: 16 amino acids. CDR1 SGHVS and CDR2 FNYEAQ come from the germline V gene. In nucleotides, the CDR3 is TGTGCCAGCAGCCCTGCACTAGCGGGAGCGGGCAATGAGCAGTTCTTC. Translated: CASSPALAGAGNEQFF.

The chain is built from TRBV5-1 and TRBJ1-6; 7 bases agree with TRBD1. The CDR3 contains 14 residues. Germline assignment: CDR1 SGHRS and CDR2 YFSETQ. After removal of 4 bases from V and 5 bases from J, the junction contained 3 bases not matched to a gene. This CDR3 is CASSQGDNNSPLHF. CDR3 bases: TGCGCCAGCAGCCAGGGGGACAATAATTCACCCCTCCACTTT.

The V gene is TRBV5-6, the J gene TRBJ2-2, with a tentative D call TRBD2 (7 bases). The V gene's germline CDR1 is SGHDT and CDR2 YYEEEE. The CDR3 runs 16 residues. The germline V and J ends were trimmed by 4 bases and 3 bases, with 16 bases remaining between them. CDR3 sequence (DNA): TGTGCCAGCAGCAGCAAACAGGGAGGGGACACCGGGGAGCTGTTTTTT. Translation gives CASSSKQGGDTGELFF. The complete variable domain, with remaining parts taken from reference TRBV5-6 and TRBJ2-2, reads DAGVTQSPTHLIKTRGQQVTLRCSPKSGHDTVSWYQQALGQGPQFIFQYYEEEERQRGNFPDRFSGHQFPNYSSELNVNALLLGDSALYLCASSSKQGGDTGELFFGEGSRLTVL.

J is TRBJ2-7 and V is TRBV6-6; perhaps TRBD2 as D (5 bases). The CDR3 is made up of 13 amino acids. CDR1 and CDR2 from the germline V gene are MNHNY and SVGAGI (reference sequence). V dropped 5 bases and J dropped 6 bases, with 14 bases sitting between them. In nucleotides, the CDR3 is TGTGCCAGCAGTGCGTGGGCGGGCCTCGAGCAGTACTTC. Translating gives CASSAWAGLEQYF.

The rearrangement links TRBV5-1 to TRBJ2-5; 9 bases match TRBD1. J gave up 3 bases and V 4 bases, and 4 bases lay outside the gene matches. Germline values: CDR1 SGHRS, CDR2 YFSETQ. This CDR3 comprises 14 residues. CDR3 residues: CASSGGQGKETQYF. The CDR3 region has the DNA TGCGCCAGCAGCGGTGGACAGGGGAAAGAGACCCAGTACTTC.

The DNA for the CDR3 is TGTGCCAGCAGCGCAGCGGGAGGGCCAGATACGCAGTATTTT. It codes for CASSAAGGPDTQYF. The chain joins TRBV9 to TRBJ2-3, with 10 positions matching TRBD2. Germline values: CDR1 SGDLS, CDR2 YYNGEE. The CDR3 is 14 residues long. V was clipped by 3 bases and J by 4 bases; unmatched bases: 2.

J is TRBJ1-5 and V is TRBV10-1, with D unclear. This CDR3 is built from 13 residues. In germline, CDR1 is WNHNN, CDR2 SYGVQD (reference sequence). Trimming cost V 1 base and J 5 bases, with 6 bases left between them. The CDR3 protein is CASSEFGDQPQHF. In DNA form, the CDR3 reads TGCGCCAGCAGTGAGTTTGGAGATCAGCCCCAGCATTTT.

CDR3 loop: CASFIRTGAGETQYF. Here the CDR3 DNA reads TGTGCCAGCTTTATTCGGACAGGGGCTGGAGAGACCCAGTACTTC. The chain combines TRBV18 with TRBJ2-5; 9 bases map to TRBD1. Germline CDR1 and CDR2: KGHSH and LQKENI. There are 15 residues in the CDR3. V dropped 7 bases and J dropped 4; count of bases not matched to a gene: 10.